This T cell receptor (beta chain) originates from a study of CD8 T cells in Susac syndrome. Study-wide results and caveats: The study's TCR sequencing and HLA analysis drew on a certain number of individuals. That number was acknowledged as relatively small.

A note on this clonotype: Its specificity is not known.

After extraction with the RNeasy kit, about 0.5 to 1 ug of the RNA was reverse transcribed using random hexamers. A multiplex approach, immunoSEQ multiplex PCR, amplified TCR beta CDR3 across 54 Vbeta and 13 Jbeta. TCRdb re-called the immunoSEQ multiplex PCR reads with MiXCR, one entry per CDR3 protein. This repertoire shows 100,000 to 150,000 distinct CDR3 sequences, 93% found once; its top ten account for roughly 0.3%. This CDR3 is built from 17 residues. V lost 5 bases and J 0 bases, leaving 19 bases between the germline ends. Per the germline V gene, CDR1 is SEHNR and CDR2 is FQNEAQ (reference sequence). The sequenced target, TCR beta, came from blood CD8+ and CD4+ T cells. Relapsing-remitting disease, either stable or active, was present in the multiple sclerosis controls, who were treatment-naive patients.

The chain is built from TRBV7-9 and TRBJ2-5; D call uncertain. The sample taken for sequencing was CD8+ T cells from PBMCs. This sequence originates from a human donor with multiple sclerosis. The CDR3 DNA is TGTGCCAGCAGCCCCCCTACGAGTCCCGAGTACCAAGAGACCCAGTACTTC. This sequence encodes CASSPPTSPEYQETQYF. The full variable domain, its missing parts supplied by reference TRBV7-9 and TRBJ2-5, is DTGVSQNPRHKITKRGQNVTFRCDPISEHNRLYWYRQTLGQGPEFLTYFQNEAQLEKSRLLSDRFSAERPKGSFSTLEIQRTEQGDSAMYLCASSPPTSPEYQETQYFGPGTRLLVL.